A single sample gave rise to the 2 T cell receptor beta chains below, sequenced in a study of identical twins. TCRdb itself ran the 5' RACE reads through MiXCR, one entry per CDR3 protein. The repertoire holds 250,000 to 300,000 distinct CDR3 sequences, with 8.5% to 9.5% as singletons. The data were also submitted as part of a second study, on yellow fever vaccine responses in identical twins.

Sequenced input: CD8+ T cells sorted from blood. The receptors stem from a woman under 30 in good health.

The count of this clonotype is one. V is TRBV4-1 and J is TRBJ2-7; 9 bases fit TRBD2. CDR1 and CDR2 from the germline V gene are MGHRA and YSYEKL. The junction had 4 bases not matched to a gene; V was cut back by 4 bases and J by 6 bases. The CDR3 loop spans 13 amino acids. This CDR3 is CASSPLAGAEQYF. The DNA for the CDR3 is TGCGCCAGCAGCCCCTTAGCGGGAGCCGAGCAGTACTTC.

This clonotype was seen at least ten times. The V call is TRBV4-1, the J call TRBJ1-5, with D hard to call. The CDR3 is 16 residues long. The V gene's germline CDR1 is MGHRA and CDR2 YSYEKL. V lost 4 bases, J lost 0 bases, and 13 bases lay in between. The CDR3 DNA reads TGCGCCAGCAGCCCGGGCGCCCACGATAGCAATCAGCCCCAGCATTTT. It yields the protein CASSPGAHDSNQPQHF.